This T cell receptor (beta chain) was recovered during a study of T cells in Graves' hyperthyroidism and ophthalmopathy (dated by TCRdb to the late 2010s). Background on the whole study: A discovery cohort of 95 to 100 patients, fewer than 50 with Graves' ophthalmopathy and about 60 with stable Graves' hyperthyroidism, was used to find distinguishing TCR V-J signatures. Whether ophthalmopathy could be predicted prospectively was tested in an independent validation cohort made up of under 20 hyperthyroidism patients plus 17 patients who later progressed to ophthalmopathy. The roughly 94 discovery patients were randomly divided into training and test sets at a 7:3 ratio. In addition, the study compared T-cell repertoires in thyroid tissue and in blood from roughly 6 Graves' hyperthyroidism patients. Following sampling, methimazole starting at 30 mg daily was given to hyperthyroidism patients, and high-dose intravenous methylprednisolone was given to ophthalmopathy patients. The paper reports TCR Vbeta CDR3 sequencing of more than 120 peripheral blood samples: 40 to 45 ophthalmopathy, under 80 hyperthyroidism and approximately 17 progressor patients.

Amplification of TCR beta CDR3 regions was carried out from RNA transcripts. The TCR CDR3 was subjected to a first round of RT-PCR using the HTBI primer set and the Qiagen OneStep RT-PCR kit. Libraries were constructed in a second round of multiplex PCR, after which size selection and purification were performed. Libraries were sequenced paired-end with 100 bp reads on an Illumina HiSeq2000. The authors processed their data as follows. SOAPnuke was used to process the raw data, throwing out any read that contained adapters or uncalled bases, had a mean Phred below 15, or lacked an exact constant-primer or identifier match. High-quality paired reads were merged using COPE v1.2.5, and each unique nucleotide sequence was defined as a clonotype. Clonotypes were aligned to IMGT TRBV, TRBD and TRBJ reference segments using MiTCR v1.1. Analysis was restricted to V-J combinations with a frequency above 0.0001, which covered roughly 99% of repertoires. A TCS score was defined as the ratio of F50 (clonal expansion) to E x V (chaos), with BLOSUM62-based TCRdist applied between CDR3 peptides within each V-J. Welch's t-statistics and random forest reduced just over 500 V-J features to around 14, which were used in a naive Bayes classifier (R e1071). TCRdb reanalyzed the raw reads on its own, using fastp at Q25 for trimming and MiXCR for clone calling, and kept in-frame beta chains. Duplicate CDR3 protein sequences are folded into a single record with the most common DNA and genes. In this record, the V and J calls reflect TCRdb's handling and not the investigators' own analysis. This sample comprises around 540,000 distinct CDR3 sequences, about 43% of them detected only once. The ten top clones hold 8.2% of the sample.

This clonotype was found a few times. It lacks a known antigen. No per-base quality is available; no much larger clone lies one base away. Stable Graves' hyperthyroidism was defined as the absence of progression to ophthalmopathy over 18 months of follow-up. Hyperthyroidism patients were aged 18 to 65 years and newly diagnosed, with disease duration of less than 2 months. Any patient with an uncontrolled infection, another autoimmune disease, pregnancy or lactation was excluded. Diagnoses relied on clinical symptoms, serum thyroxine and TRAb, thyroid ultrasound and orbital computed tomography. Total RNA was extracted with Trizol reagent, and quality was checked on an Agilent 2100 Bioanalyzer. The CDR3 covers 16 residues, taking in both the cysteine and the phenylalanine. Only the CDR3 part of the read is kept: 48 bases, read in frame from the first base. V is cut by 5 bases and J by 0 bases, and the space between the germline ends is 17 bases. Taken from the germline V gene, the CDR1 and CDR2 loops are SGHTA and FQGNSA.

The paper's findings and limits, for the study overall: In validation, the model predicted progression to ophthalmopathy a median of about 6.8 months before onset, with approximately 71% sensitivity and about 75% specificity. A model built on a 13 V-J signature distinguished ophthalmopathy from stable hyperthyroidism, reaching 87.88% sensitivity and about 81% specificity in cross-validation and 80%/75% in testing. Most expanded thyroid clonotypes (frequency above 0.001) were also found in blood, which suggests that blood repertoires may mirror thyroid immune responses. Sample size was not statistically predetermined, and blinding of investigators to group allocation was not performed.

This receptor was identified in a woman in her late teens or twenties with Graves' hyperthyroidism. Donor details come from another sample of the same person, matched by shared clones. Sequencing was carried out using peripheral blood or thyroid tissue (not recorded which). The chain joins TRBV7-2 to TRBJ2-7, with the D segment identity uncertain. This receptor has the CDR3 CASSPSVDLLSYEQYF. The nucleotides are TGTGCCAGCAGCCCGTCTGTCGACCTCCTCTCCTACGAGCAGTACTTC.